This T cell receptor beta chain was sequenced during a study of blood T cell repertoires in COVID-19. Study at large: Specimens from acute and convalescent COVID-19 originated in the United States, Italy and Spain. T cells, B-cell-depleted T cells, or PBMCs supplied cDNA or gDNA.

In the original analysis: Reference gene primers were amplified, and this amplification served to estimate nucleated cell counts. The method was immunoSEQ multiplex PCR; TCRdb's version includes in-frame clones alone and lacks a portion of them. V and J calls and clone size are copied from that table; D and trimming were computed from the DNA. The data show 200,000 to 250,000 clones, around 84% seen once. There are a few counts of this clone. The CDR3 sequence is 17 residues long. The V and J ends lost 4 bases and 4 bases, in that order; junction bases with no gene match: 13. The germline V gene has CDR1 SGDLS and CDR2 YYNGEE.

The chain is built from TRBV9 and TRBJ2-1, with 8 bases that match TRBD2. Sequenced material: peripheral blood. The TCR was taken from a middle-aged man who had recovered from COVID-19. This CDR3 is CASSPGERRGAYNEQFF. CDR3 in DNA: TGTGCCAGCAGCCCCGGGGAGAGGCGGGGGGCTTACAATGAGCAGTTCTTC.